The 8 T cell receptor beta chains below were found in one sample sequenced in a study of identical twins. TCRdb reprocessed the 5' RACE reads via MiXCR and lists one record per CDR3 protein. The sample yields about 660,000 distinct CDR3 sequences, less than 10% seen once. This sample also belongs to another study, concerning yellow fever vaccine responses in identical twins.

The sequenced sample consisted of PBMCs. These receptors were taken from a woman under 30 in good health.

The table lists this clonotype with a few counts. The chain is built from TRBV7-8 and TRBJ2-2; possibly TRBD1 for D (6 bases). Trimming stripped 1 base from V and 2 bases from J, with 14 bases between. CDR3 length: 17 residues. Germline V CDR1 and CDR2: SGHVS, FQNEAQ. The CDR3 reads CASSLVSGTRNTGELFF. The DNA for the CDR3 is TGTGCCAGCAGCTTAGTCAGTGGGACACGAAACACCGGGGAGCTGTTTTTT.

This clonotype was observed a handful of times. The chain's CDR3 is CASSTNRGGTEAFF. CDR3 coding DNA: TGTGCCAGCAGCACGAACAGGGGGGGGACTGAAGCTTTCTTT. The chain recombines TRBV11-2 with TRBJ1-1; 8 positions agree with TRBD1. V was clipped by 5 bases and J by 5 bases; unmatched bases: 7. In germline, CDR1 is SGHAT, CDR2 FQNNGV. There are 14 residues in the CDR3.

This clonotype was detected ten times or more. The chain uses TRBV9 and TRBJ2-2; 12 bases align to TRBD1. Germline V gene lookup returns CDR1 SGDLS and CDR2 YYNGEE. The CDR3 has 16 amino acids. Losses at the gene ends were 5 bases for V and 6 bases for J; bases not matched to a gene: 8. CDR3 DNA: TGTGCCAGCAGGGCCGGGACAGGGGGCTTCGCCGGGGAGCTGTTTTTT. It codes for CASRAGTGGFAGELFF.

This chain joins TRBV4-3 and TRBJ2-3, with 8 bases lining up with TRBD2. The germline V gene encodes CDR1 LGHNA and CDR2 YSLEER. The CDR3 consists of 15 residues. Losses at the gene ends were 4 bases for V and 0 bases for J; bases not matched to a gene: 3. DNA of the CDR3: TGCGCCAGCAGCCGTAGCGGGACTAGCACAGATACGCAGTATTTT. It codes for CASSRSGTSTDTQYF.

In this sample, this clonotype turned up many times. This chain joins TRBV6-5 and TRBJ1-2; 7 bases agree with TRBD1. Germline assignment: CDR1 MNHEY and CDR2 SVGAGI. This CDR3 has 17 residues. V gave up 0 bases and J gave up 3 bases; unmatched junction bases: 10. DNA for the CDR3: TGTGCCAGCAGTTACTCGTCACAGGGGCAGGGTGACTATGGCTACACCTTC. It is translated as CASSYSSQGQGDYGYTF.

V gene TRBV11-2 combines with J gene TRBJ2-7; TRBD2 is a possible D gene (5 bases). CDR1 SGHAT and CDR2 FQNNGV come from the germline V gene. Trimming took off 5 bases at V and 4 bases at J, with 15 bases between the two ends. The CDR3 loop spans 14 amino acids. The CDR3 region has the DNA TGTGCCAGCAGCGGGGTAGAGGGAAAATACGAGCAGTACTTC. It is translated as CASSGVEGKYEQYF.

The CDR3 DNA reads TGTGCCAGCAGCCAAGTAGCGCTAGCGGGCTCTGGGGCCAACGTCCTGACTTTC. Protein sequence: CASSQVALAGSGANVLTF. This chain links TRBV4-2 with TRBJ2-6, with 8 bases identical to TRBD2. V shed 1 base and J 0 bases; nucleotides not matched to a gene: 5. CDR3 length equals 18 residues. Germline assignment: CDR1 LGHNA and CDR2 YNFKEQ.

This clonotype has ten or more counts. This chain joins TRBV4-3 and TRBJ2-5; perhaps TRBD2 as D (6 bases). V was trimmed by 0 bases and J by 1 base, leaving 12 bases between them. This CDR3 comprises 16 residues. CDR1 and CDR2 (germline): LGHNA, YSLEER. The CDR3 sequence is CASSQDLGGIQETQYF. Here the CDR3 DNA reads TGCGCCAGCAGCCAAGATTTAGGCGGGATCCAAGAGACCCAGTACTTC.